One and the same sample provided the 3 T cell receptor beta chains below, sequenced in a study of chemoradiotherapy in HPV16-positive cancers. TCRdb keeps only in-frame clones here, not all; method: immunoSEQ multiplex PCR. Of 30,000 to 35,000 clones listed, 89% are singletons. Source: blood, taken from a patient who underwent chemoradiotherapy. The source of these receptors is a human donor with HPV-associated anogenital cancer.

The V call is TRBV30, the J call TRBJ2-6; D is ambiguous. Trimming pared 8 bases from V and 4 bases from J, leaving 6 bases between. The CDR3 covers 11 residues. Germline CDR1 GTSNPN, CDR2 SVGIG (reference sequence). The CDR3, as DNA: TGTGCCCGGTCCGGGGCCAACGTCCTGACTTTC. It translates to CARSGANVLTF.

J is TRBJ2-5 and V is TRBV19; possible D gene TRBD2, 6 bases. The CDR3 is made up of 15 amino acids. V lost 5 bases and J 3 bases, leaving 16 bases between the germline ends. Germline assignment: CDR1 LNHDA and CDR2 SQIVND (reference sequence). CDR3 sequence reads: CASSSSPGRKETQYF. In DNA form, the CDR3 reads TGTGCCAGTAGTTCTTCCCCGGGGAGGAAAGAGACCCAGTACTTC.

The chain combines TRBV20-1 with TRBJ2-7, with a weak D call TRBD2 (5 bases). V lost 5 bases and J 3 bases, leaving 8 bases between the germline ends. Per germline, CDR1 DFQATT and CDR2 SNEGSKA (reference sequence). This CDR3 comprises 11 residues. The CDR3 reads CSAAGNYEQYF. CDR3 bases: TGCAGTGCTGCCGGGAACTACGAGCAGTACTTC.